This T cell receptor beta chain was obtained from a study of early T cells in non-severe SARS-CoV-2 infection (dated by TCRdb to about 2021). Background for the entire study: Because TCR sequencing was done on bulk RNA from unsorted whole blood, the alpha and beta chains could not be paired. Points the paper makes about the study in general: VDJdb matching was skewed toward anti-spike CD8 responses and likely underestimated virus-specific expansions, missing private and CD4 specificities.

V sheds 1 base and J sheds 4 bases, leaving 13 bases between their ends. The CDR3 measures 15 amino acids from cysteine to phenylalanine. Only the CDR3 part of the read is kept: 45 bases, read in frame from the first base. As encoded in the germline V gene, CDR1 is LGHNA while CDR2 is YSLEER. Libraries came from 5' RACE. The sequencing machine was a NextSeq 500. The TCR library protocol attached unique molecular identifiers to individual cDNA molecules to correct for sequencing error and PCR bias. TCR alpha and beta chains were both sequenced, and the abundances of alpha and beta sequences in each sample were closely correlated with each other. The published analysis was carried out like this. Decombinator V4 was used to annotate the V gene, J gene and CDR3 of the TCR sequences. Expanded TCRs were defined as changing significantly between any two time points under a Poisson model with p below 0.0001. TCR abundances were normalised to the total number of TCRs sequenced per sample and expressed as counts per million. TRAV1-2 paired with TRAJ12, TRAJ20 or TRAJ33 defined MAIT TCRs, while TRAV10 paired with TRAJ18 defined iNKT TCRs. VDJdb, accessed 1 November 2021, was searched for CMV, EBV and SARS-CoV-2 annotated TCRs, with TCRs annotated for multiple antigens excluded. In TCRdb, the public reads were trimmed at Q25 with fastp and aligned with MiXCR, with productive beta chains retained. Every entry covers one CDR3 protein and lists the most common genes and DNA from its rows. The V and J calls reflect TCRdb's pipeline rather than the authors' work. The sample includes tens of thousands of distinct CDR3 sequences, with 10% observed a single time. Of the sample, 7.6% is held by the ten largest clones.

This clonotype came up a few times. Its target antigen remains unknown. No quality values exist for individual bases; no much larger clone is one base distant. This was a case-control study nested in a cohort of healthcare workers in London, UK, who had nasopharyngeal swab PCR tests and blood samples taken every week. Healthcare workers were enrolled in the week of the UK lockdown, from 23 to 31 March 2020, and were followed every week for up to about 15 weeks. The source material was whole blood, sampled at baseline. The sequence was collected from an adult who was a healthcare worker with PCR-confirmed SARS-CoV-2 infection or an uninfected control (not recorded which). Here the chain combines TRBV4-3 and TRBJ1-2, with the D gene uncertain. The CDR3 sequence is CASSQGTRWGYGYTF. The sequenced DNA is TGCGCCAGCAGCCAAGGCACGAGATGGGGCTATGGCTACACCTTC.